Listed below are T cell receptor beta chains from one sample, sequenced in a study of blood T cell repertoires in COVID-19. Sequencing was performed with immunoSEQ multiplex PCR; in TCRdb, only in-frame clones are kept and a portion is missing. Among 200,000 to 300,000 clones listed, about 87% were seen once. Specimen: peripheral blood. The receptors were sampled from a human donor in a cohort sampled during active COVID-19. The CDR3 runs from the conserved cysteine through the conserved F or W. Each record gives: CDR3 protein, CDR3 DNA, D gene, J gene, V gene, CDR3 length, clone size. D genes are given only for firm matches. Expanded clones get a size class; other rows say once, few or many, or leave the size out.

CASSLTGVVSYNEQFF	TGCGCCAGCAGCTTGACGGGTGTCGTTTCCTACAATGAGCAGTTCTTC	-	TRBJ2-1	TRBV5-1	16	-
CASRSSQDWQFF	TGTGCCAGCAGGTCGAGTCAGGACTGGCAGTTCTTC	-	TRBJ2-1	TRBV28	12	-
CASSRGGGIQYF	TGTGCCAGCAGCCGAGGGGGGGGCATTCAGTACTTC	-	TRBJ2-4	TRBV6-6	12	-
CASSEPGLASYEQYF	TGCGCCAGCAGCGAACCGGGACTAGCGTCCTACGAGCAGTACTTC	TRBD2	TRBJ2-7	TRBV5-1	15	-
CASSPSGRYLEQYF	TGTGCCAGCAGCCCTAGCGGGAGATATCTCGAGCAGTACTTC	TRBD2	TRBJ2-7	TRBV11-2	14	-
CASSSSGTIIPNQPQHF	TGTGCCAGCAGTAGTTCCGGGACAATTATCCCTAATCAGCCCCAGCATTTT	-	TRBJ1-5	TRBV28	17	-
CASSQERRTEAFF	TGCGCCAGCAGCCAAGAGAGGCGGACTGAAGCTTTCTTT	-	TRBJ1-1	TRBV4-3	13	-
CASSQSGREEFF	TGTGCCAGCAGCCAAAGCGGGCGGGAGGAGTTCTTC	TRBD2	TRBJ2-1	TRBV3-1/TRBV3-2	12	-
CASTQGGAPYEQYF	TGTGCCAGCACCCAAGGAGGAGCCCCCTACGAGCAGTACTTC	-	TRBJ2-7	TRBV13	14	-
CASSQAGDNEQFF	TGTGCCAGCAGCCAAGCCGGGGACAATGAGCAGTTCTTC	-	TRBJ2-1	TRBV4-2	13	-
CASSEDRGREKLFF	TGTGCCAGCAGCGAGGACAGGGGGCGAGAAAAACTGTTTTTT	TRBD1	TRBJ1-4	TRBV6-5	14	-
CASSQDIAGVKNEQFF	TGCGCCAGCAGCCAAGATATAGCGGGGGTGAAAAATGAGCAGTTCTTC	TRBD2	TRBJ2-1	TRBV4-1	16	-
CASSPGLAGSGQFF	TGTGCCAGCAGCCCGGGACTAGCTGGGTCTGGGCAGTTCTTC	TRBD2	TRBJ2-1	TRBV7-8	14	-
CASSIKGPNPPLHF	TGTGCCAGTAGTATCAAGGGGCCGAACCCCCCCCTCCACTTT	-	TRBJ1-6	TRBV19	14	-
CASSLGLAGGLSTDTQYF	TGTGCCAGCAGTTTGGGTCTAGCGGGGGGGTTATCCACAGATACGCAGTATTTT	TRBD2	TRBJ2-3	TRBV28	18	once
CASSSQGLLYGYTF	TGTGCCAGCAGTTCACAGGGCTTACTCTATGGCTACACCTTC	-	TRBJ1-2	TRBV27	14	-
CATSGTSRINQPQHF	TGTGCCACCAGTGGCACGTCCAGGATCAATCAGCCCCAGCATTTT	-	TRBJ1-5	TRBV24-1	15	-
CAISAPGTSGFPSSTDTQYF	TGTGCCATCAGTGCACCCGGGACTAGCGGGTTTCCTTCTAGCACAGATACGCAGTATTTT	TRBD2	TRBJ2-3	TRBV10-3	20	once
CASSIGDSSNQPQHF	TGTGCCAGTAGTATAGGCGACAGTTCCAATCAGCCCCAGCATTTT	-	TRBJ1-5	TRBV19	15	-
CASSSKTASYEQYF	TGTGCCAGCAGCTCTAAGACTGCCTCCTACGAGCAGTACTTC	-	TRBJ2-7	TRBV27	14	few
CASSLGGFLEKLFF	TGTGCCAGCAGCCTAGGGGGTTTCCTCGAAAAACTGTTTTTT	-	TRBJ1-4	TRBV28	14	-
CASSQDGGKTYGYTF	TGTGCCAGCAGCCAAGACGGGGGGAAAACCTATGGCTACACCTTC	-	TRBJ1-2	TRBV3-1/TRBV3-2	15	once
CASSVGTSGRETQYF	TGTGCCAGCAGCGTAGGTACTAGCGGGAGAGAGACCCAGTACTTC	TRBD2	TRBJ2-5	TRBV9	15	-
CASSLSGGDYNEQFF	TGTGCCAGCAGCTTAAGCGGGGGGGACTACAATGAGCAGTTCTTC	TRBD2	TRBJ2-1	TRBV5-4	15	-
CASSVDPGAGVYNSPLHF	TGTGCCAGCAGCGTAGACCCAGGGGCTGGGGTTTATAATTCACCCCTCCACTTT	-	TRBJ1-6	TRBV9	18	-
CASSPSSKGVEKLFF	TGTGCCAGCAGCCCCTCCTCGAAGGGGGTTGAAAAACTGTTTTTT	-	TRBJ1-4	TRBV7-9	15	once
CASSWLGPQETQYF	TGTGCCAGCAGCTGGCTTGGGCCCCAAGAGACCCAGTACTTC	-	TRBJ2-5	TRBV7-2	14	-
CASSGFFQGRAEKLFF	TGTGCCAGCAGTGGTTTTTTCCAGGGGAGGGCTGAAAAACTGTTTTTT	-	TRBJ1-4	TRBV2	16	many
CASSEAIPGAEQYF	TGCGCCAGCAGTGAAGCGATTCCAGGGGCCGAGCAGTACTTC	-	TRBJ2-7	TRBV10-2	14	-
CASTSQGAWETQYF	TGTGCCAGCACCTCACAGGGGGCTTGGGAGACCCAGTACTTC	TRBD1	TRBJ2-5	TRBV28	14	-
CATRGADGTDTQYF	TGTGCCACGCGGGGAGCCGATGGCACAGATACGCAGTATTTT	-	TRBJ2-3	TRBV6-5	14	-
CASSINLEGRGPRGTQYF	TGTGCCAGCAGCATTAACTTAGAAGGCCGTGGCCCTCGCGGTACGCAGTATTTT	-	TRBJ2-3	TRBV7-8	18	once
CASSPSGQGGAYEQYF	TGTGCCAGCAGCCCCTCGGGACAGGGGGGGGCTTACGAGCAGTACTTC	TRBD1	TRBJ2-7	TRBV11-2	16	-
CASRLVSRQSTDTQYF	TGTGCCAGCAGGCTGGTGTCCCGACAGAGCACAGATACGCAGTATTTT	-	TRBJ2-3	TRBV5-5	16	-
CASSLLPLGNQPQHF	TGCGCCAGCAGCTTGCTCCCCCTAGGCAATCAGCCCCAGCATTTT	-	TRBJ1-5	TRBV5-1	15	-
CASSIGAYYEQYF	TGTGCCAGTAGTATAGGGGCTTACTACGAGCAGTACTTC	-	TRBJ2-7	TRBV19	13	-
CASSLRADGQGANEQYF	TGCGCCAGCAGCTTACGAGCTGACGGACAGGGGGCCAACGAGCAGTACTTC	TRBD1	TRBJ2-7	TRBV5-1	17	-
CASSGDYGEQYF	TGTGCCAGCAGCGGGGACTACGGAGAGCAGTACTTC	TRBD2	TRBJ2-7	TRBV2	12	-
CASSRILAGGYEQYF	TGTGCCAGCAGCCGGATACTAGCGGGGGGCTACGAGCAGTACTTC	TRBD2	TRBJ2-7	TRBV11-2	15	-
CASSFGTGVLGTDTQYF	TGTGCCAGCAGCTTTGGGACAGGGGTTTTGGGCACAGATACGCAGTATTTT	TRBD1	TRBJ2-3	TRBV7-9	17	few
CSVYGRGSYEQYF	TGCAGCGTGTATGGCAGGGGATCCTACGAGCAGTACTTC	-	TRBJ2-7	TRBV29-1	13	-
CASSLGSGDEQYF	TGTGCCAGCAGCTTAGGATCGGGAGACGAGCAGTACTTC	-	TRBJ2-7	TRBV7-6	13	-
CSVRELLTYEQYF	TGCAGCGTGAGGGAGCTCCTGACCTACGAGCAGTACTTC	-	TRBJ2-7	TRBV29-1	13	-
CASSPLTTSTEAFF	TGTGCCAGCAGCCCATTGACAACTAGCACTGAAGCTTTCTTT	-	TRBJ1-1	TRBV3-1/TRBV3-2	14	-
CASSVDGGSSYEQYF	TGTGCCAGCAGCGTAGATGGCGGGAGCTCCTACGAGCAGTACTTC	TRBD2	TRBJ2-7	TRBV9	15	-